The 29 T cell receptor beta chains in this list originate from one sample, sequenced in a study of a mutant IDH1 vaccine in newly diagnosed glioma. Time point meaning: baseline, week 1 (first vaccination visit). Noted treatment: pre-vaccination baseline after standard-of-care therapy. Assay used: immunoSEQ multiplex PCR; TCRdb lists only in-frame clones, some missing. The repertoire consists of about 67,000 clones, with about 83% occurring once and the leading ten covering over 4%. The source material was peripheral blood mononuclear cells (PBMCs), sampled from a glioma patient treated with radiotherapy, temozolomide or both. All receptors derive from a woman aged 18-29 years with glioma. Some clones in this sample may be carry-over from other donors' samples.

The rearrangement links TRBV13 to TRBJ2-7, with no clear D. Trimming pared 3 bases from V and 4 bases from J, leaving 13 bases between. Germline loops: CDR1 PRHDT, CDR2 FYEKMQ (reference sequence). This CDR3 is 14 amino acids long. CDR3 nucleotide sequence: TGTGCCAGCAGCTTGTTTCCCGAAAAGTACGAGCAGTACTTC. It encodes CASSLFPEKYEQYF. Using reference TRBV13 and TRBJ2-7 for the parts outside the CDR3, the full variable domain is AAGVIQSPRHLIKEKRETATLKCYPIPRHDTVYWYQQGPGQDPQFLISFYEKMQSDKGSIPDRFSAQQFSDYHSELNMSSLELGDSALYFCASSLFPEKYEQYFGPGTRLTVT.

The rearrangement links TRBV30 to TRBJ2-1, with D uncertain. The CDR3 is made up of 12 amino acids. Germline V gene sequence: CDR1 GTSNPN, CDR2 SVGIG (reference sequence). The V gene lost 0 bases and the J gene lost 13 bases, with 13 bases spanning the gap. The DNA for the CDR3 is TGTGCCTGGAGTGTACTCCATCCCACCCAGTTCTTC. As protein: CAWSVLHPTQFF.

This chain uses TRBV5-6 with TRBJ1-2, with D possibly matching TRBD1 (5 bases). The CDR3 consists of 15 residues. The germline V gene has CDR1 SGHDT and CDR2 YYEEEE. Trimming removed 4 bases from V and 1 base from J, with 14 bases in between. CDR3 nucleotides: TGTGCCAGCAGCATGGACACTCACCTTAACTATGGCTACACCTTC. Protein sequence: CASSMDTHLNYGYTF.

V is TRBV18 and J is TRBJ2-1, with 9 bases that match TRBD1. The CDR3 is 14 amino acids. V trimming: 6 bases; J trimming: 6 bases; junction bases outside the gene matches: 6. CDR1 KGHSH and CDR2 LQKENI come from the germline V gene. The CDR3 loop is CASSGQGLTNEQFF. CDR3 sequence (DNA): TGTGCCAGCTCGGGACAGGGTCTAACCAATGAGCAGTTCTTC.

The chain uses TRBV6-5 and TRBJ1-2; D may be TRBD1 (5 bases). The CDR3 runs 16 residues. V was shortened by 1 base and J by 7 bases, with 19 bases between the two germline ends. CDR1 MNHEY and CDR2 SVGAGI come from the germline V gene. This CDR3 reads CASSYFQGSAGSGYTF. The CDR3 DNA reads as TGTGCCAGCAGTTACTTCCAAGGTTCCGCAGGGAGTGGCTACACCTTC.

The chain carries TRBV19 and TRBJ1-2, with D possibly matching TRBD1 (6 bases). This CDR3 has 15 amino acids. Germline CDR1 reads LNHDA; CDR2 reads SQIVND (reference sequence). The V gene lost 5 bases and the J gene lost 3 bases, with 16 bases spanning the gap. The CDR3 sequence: CASSSRRQAYYGYTF. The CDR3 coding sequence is TGTGCCAGTAGTTCCCGCCGACAGGCCTACTATGGCTACACCTTC.

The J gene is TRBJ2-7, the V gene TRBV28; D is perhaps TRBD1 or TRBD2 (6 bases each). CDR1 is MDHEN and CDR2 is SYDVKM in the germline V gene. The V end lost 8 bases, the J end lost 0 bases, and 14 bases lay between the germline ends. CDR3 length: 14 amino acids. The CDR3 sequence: CASGVRGLSYEQYF. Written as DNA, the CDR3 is TGTGCCAGCGGGGTCAGGGGACTCTCCTACGAGCAGTACTTC.

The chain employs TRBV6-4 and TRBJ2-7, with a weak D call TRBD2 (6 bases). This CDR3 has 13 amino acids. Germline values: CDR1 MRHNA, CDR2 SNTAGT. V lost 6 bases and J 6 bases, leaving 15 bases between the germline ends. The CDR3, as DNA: TGTGCCAGCAGCCGGGACTCTGGGGGCGAGCAGTACTTC. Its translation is CASSRDSGGEQYF.

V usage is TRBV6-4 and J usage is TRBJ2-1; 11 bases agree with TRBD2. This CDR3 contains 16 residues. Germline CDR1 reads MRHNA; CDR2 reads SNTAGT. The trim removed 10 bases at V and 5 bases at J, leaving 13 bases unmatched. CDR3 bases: TGTGCCAACCAACCGATAGGGACTAGCGGAAACAATGAGCAGTTCTTC. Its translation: CANQPIGTSGNNEQFF.

In DNA form, the CDR3 reads TGTGCCAGCTCACCAGACAGGGGAGCAACTAATGAAAAACTGTTTTTT. Its protein is CASSPDRGATNEKLFF. This chain connects TRBV18 to TRBJ1-4, with 8 bases lining up with TRBD1. This CDR3 is built from 16 residues. J was trimmed by 0 bases and V by 2 bases; bases with no gene match: 2. Germline V gene sequence: CDR1 KGHSH, CDR2 LQKENI.

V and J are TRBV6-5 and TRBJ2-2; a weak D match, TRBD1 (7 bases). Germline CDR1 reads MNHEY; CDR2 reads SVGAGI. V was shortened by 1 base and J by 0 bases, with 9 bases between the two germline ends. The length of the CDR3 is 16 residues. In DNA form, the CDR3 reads TGTGCCAGCAGTTACTTCAGGGGGGCGAACACCGGGGAGCTGTTTTTT. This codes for CASSYFRGANTGELFF.

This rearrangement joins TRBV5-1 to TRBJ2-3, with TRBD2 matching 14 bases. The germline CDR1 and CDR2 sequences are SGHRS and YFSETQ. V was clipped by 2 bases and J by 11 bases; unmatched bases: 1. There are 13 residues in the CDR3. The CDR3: CASSFGTSGRQYF. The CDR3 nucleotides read TGCGCCAGCAGCTTCGGGACTAGCGGGAGGCAGTATTTT.

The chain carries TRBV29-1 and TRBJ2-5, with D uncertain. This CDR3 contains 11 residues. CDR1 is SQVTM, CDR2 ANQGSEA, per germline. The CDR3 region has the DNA TGCTCTTTAACGGAGTTAGAGACCCAGTACTTC. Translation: CSLTELETQYF.

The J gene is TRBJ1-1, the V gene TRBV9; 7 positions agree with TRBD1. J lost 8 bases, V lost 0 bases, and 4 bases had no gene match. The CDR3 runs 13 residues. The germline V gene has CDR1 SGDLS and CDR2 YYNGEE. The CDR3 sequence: CASSVVSGGEAFF. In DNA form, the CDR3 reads TGTGCCAGCAGCGTAGTGTCAGGGGGGGAAGCTTTCTTT.

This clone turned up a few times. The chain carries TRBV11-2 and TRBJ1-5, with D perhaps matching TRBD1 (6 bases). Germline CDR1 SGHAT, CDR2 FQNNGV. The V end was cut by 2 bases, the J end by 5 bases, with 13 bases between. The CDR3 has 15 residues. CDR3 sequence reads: CASSLWGAGDQPQHF. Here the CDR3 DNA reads TGTGCCAGCAGCTTATGGGGGGCAGGGGATCAGCCCCAGCATTTT.

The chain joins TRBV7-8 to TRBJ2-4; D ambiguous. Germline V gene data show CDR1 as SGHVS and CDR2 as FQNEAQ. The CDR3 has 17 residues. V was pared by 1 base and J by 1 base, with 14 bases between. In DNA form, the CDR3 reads TGTGCCAGCAGCTTAGGGATCCCCCTCCTCGCCAAAAACATTCAGTACTTC. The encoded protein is CASSLGIPLLAKNIQYF.

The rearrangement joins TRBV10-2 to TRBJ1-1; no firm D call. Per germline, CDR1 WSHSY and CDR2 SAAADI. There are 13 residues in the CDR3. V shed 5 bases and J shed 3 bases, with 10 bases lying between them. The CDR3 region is CASSPGRYTEAFF. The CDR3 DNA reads TGCGCCAGCAGTCCCGGCCGATACACTGAAGCTTTCTTT.

The CDR3 loop is CASSLSLEQFF. The CDR3 DNA is TGTGCCAGCAGCCTCTCTTTGGAGCAGTTCTTC. This chain uses TRBV5-8 with TRBJ2-1; D unresolved. Germline V gene lookup returns CDR1 SGHTS and CDR2 YDEGEE. The CDR3 has 11 amino acids. Trimming removed 4 bases at V and 10 bases at J, with 9 bases between.

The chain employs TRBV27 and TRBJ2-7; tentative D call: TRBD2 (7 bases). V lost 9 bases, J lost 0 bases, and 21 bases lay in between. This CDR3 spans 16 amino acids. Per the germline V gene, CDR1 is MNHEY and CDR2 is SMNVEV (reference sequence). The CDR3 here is CASAPGAGESSYEQYF. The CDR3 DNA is TGTGCCAGTGCCCCAGGGGCGGGAGAGTCCTCCTACGAGCAGTACTTC.

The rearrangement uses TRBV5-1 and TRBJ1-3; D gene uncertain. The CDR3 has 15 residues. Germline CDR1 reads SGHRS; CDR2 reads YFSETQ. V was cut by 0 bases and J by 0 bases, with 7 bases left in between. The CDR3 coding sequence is TGCGCCAGCAGCTTGGAAGCCAGCTCTGGAAACACCATATATTTT. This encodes CASSLEASSGNTIYF.

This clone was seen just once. CDR3 DNA sequence: TGCGCCAGCAGCTCCAGGGTATCTAACGGCTACACCTTC. Amino acid sequence: CASSSRVSNGYTF. The chain couples TRBV5-1 to TRBJ1-2; TRBD1 might be the D (5 bases). The CDR3 extends over 13 amino acids. The germline gives CDR1 SGHRS, CDR2 YFSETQ. Deletions cut 3 bases from V and 8 bases from J, with 14 bases between.

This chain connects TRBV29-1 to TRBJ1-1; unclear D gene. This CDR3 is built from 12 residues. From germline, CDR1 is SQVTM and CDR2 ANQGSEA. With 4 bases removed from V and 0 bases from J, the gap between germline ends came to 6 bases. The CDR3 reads CSVVQMNTEAFF. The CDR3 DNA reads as TGCAGCGTTGTACAGATGAACACTGAAGCTTTCTTT.

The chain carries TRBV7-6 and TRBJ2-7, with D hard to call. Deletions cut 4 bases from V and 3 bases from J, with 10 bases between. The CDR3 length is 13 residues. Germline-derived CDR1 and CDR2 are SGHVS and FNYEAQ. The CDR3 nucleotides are TGTGCCAGCAGCTGGAGTCCCCTCTACGAGCAGTACTTC. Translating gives CASSWSPLYEQYF. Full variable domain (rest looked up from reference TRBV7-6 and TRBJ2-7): GAGVSQSPRYKVTKRGQDVALRCDPISGHVSLYWYRQALGQGPEFLTYFNYEAQQDKSGLPNDRFSAERPEGSISTLTIQRTEQRDSAMYRCASSWSPLYEQYFGPGTRLTVT.

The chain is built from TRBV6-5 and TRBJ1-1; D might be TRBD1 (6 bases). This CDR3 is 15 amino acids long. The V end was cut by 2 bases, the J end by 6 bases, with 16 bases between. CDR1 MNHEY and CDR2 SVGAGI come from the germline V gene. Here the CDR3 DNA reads TGTGCCAGCAGTTACCCGCCTGACGGGGGCGCTGAAGCTTTCTTT. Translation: CASSYPPDGGAEAFF.

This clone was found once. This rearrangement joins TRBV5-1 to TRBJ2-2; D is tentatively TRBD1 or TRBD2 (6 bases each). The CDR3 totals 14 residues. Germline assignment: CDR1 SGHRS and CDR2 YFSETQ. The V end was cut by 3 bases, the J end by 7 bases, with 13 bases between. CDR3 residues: CASSSGAMVGELFF. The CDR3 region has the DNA TGCGCCAGCAGCTCGGGGGCCATGGTCGGGGAGCTGTTTTTT.

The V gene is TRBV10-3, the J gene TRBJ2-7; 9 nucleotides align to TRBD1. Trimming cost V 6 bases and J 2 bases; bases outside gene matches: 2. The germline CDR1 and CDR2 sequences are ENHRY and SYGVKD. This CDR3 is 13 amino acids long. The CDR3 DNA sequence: TGTGCCATCAGAGGGGACAGGGCCTACGAGCAGTACTTC. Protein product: CAIRGDRAYEQYF.

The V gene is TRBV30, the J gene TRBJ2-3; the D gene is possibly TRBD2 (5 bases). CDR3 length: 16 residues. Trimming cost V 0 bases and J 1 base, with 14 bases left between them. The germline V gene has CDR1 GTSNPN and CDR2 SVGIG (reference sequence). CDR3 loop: CAWSVGGPGGTDTQYF. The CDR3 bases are TGTGCCTGGAGTGTAGGAGGCCCTGGGGGCACAGATACGCAGTATTTT. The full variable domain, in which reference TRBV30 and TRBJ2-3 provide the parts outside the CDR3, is SQTIHQWPATLVQPVGSPLSLECTVEGTSNPNLYWYRQAAGRGLQLLFYSVGIGQISSEVPQNLSASRPQDRQFILSSKKLLLSDSGFYLCAWSVGGPGGTDTQYFGPGTRLTVL.

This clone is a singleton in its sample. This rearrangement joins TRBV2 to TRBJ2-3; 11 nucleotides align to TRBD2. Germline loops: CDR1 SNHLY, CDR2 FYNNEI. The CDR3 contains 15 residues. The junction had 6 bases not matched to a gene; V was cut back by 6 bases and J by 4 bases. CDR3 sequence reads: CASRGIAGGADTQYF. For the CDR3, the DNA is TGTGCCAGCAGGGGGATAGCGGGAGGGGCAGATACGCAGTATTTT.

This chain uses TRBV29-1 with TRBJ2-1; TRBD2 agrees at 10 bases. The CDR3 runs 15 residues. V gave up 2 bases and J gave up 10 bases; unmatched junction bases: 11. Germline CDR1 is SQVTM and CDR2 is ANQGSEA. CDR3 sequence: CSVERLAGAPWEQFF. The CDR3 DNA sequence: TGCAGCGTTGAAAGGCTAGCGGGAGCCCCGTGGGAGCAGTTCTTC.